The T cell receptor beta chain under discussion was sequenced for a study of early T cells in non-severe SARS-CoV-2 infection (dated by TCRdb to about 2021). Concerning the study at large: TCR sequencing used bulk RNA from unsorted whole blood, so alpha and beta chains could not be paired.

General study outcomes and caveats: VDJdb matching was skewed toward anti-spike CD8 responses and likely underestimated virus-specific expansions by missing private and CD4 specificities.

Library generation was performed with 5' RACE. The data were produced on a NextSeq 500. In the TCR library protocol, unique molecular identifiers were attached to individual cDNA molecules to correct for PCR bias and sequencing error. Sequencing covered both TCR alpha and beta chains, and within each sample the abundances of alpha and beta sequences were tightly co-correlated. From the authors' description of their analysis: Decombinator V4 was used to annotate TCR sequences for V gene, J gene and CDR3. Expanded TCRs were defined as changing significantly between any two time points under a Poisson model with p below 0.0001. TCR abundances were normalised to the total number of TCRs sequenced per sample and were expressed as counts per million. MAIT TCRs were defined by TRAV1-2 paired with TRAJ12, TRAJ20 or TRAJ33, and iNKT TCRs by TRAV10 paired with TRAJ18. VDJdb, accessed 1 November 2021, was searched for CMV, EBV and SARS-CoV-2 annotated TCRs, excluding TCRs annotated for multiple antigens. TCRdb reran the public reads through fastp at Q25 and MiXCR, keeping productive beta chains. Identical CDR3 protein sequences are pooled into one entry, listed with their most common genes and DNA. The V and J calls follow TCRdb's processing rather than the paper's. This sample lists roughly 40,000 distinct CDR3 sequences; about 4.9% were detected once. The ten largest clones capture 4.8% of the sample.

Of note for this clonotype: What antigen it recognizes has not been identified. No much larger clone is present one base from it, and per-base qualities are unavailable.

Set within a cohort of healthcare workers in London, UK, this nested case-control study involved weekly PCR testing of nasopharyngeal swabs along with blood sampling. Healthcare workers were recruited between 23 and 31 March 2020, during the week of the UK lockdown, and were followed weekly for up to roughly 15 weeks. Reading the germline V gene gives CDR1 KGHSH and CDR2 LQKENI. V and J lose 6 bases and 6 bases, and a span of 11 bases separates them. The CDR3 numbers 13 residues from cysteine through phenylalanine. The sequence is cut down to CDR3 DNA, 39 bases in frame from base 1. This sequence uses TRBV18 and TRBJ1-4; the D gene cannot be resolved reliably. The clonotype was recovered from an adult who was a healthcare worker with PCR-confirmed SARS-CoV-2 infection or an uninfected control (not recorded which). Specimen: whole blood. The DNA sequence follows: TGTGCCAGCTCCCTAAGATTGGATGAAAAACTGTTTTTT. This sequence encodes CASSLRLDEKLFF. Reference TRBV18 and TRBJ1-4 proteins supply the regions before and after the CDR3; the full variable domain is: NAGVMQNPRHLVRRRGQEARLRCSPMKGHSHVYWYRQLPEEGLKFMVYLQKENIIDESGMPKERFSAEFPKEGPSILRIQQVVRGDSAAYFCASSLRLDEKLFFGSGTQLSVL.